This T cell receptor (beta chain) emerged from a study of T cell repertoires in cytomegalovirus infection (dated by TCRdb to about 2019). In the study overall: The HLA type of each donor mattered for the analysis, because public TCR beta signatures pointed to carriage of CMV infection along with the matching HLA type. The paper as a whole reports these results and caveats: In both this cohort and an independent roughly 350-donor cohort, the cumulative frequency of public TCR beta family members distinguished carriers of CMV infection plus the relevant HLA type. In the ex vivo response, HLA-C-restricted CMV-specific TCR beta clonotypes were dominant, and in two of eight donors the single most frequent clonotype came from this HLA-C-restricted group.

The instrument given in TCRdb is Illumina HiSeq 1500. TCRdb trimmed public reads at Q25 via fastp, called clones via MiXCR and kept in-frame beta chains. Duplicate CDR3 protein sequences are folded into a single record with the most common DNA and genes. This sample is represented by roughly 760,000 distinct CDR3 sequences; roughly 35% of them were singletons. The top ten constitute about 2.8% of the sample. This clonotype was counted a few times. Its antigen has not been determined. Per-base quality was not reported, and no clone a single base away is much larger than it. The CDR3 runs 17 residues from the cysteine to the phenylalanine. Only the CDR3 region is kept as DNA, spanning 51 bases read in frame from base 1. The germline V gene provides CDR1 SGHAT and CDR2 FQNNGV. V is clipped by 1 base and J by 6 bases, and the sequence between their germline boundaries is 20 bases long.

The specimen sequenced was PBMCs. The sequence joins TRBV11-2 to TRBJ2-3; TRBD1 is a possible D gene, resting on 5 matching bases. The source of this sequence is a human donor in good health (CMV status not recorded). Some clones in this sample may be carry-over from other donors' samples. CDR3 sequence: CASSLGVTAPALDTQYF. The DNA reads as follows: TGTGCCAGCAGCTTAGGGGTGACAGCACCCGCTCTGGATACGCAGTATTTT.